The next 8 T cell receptor beta chains were all read from a single sample in a study of T cells in Graves' hyperthyroidism and ophthalmopathy. Authors of the study amplified TCR beta CDR3 regions from RNA transcripts. With the HTBI primer set, the TCR CDR3 went through a first round of RT-PCR. A single record per CDR3 protein comes from TCRdb applying MiXCR to the multiplex PCR reads. The table shows over 250,000 distinct CDR3 sequences, with under 30% occurring only once. The sample was blood. These TCRs come from a man aged 40-55 years with Graves' hyperthyroidism that later progressed to Graves' ophthalmopathy.

The genes are TRBV19 and TRBJ1-1; D uncertain. Trimming pared 7 bases from V and 4 bases from J, leaving 16 bases between. The CDR3 runs to 14 residues. Germline assignment: CDR1 LNHDA and CDR2 SQIVND (reference sequence). The CDR3 nucleotides are TGTGCCAGTAACATGGGAGGGCGGGCCACTGAAGCTTTCTTT. Amino acid sequence: CASNMGGRATEAFF.

At least ten counts were recorded for this clonotype. The V gene is TRBV20-1, the J gene TRBJ1-6; no clear D gene. The CDR3 is made up of 12 amino acids. CDR1 is DFQATT, CDR2 SNEGSKA, per germline (reference sequence). Trimming took off 1 base at V and 13 bases at J, with 11 bases between the two ends. Written as DNA, the CDR3 is TGCAGTGCTAGAGTAGTCGGCTCTCCCCTCCACTTT. Translated: CSARVVGSPLHF.

This clonotype has a count of ten or more. The CDR3 protein is CSASSGRRDEQYF. The DNA of the CDR3 is TGCAGTGCATCTAGCGGGAGGCGGGACGAGCAGTACTTC. This sequence joins TRBV20-1 and TRBJ2-7; 11 nucleotides match TRBD2. Germline lookup yields CDR1 DFQATT and CDR2 SNEGSKA (reference sequence). With 6 bases clipped from V and 5 bases from J, the junction kept 6 bases outside the gene matches. The CDR3 runs to 13 residues.

This clonotype showed up many times. J is TRBJ2-5 and V is TRBV12-3 or TRBV12-4; D unresolved. The V end lost 3 bases, the J end lost 5 bases, and 13 bases lay between the germline ends. The CDR3 length is 14 residues. CDR3 sequence: CASSFLDRVETQYF. The CDR3, as DNA: TGTGCCAGCAGTTTTTTGGATAGGGTGGAGACCCAGTACTTC.

This clonotype showed up many times. V and J are TRBV7-8 and TRBJ2-7; D might be TRBD2 (6 bases). Germline V gives CDR1 SGHVS, CDR2 FQNEAQ. The CDR3 runs 13 residues. Trimming stripped 2 bases from V and 3 bases from J, with 8 bases between. CDR3: CASSLWRDYEQYF. In DNA form, the CDR3 reads TGTGCCAGCAGCTTATGGCGGGACTACGAGCAGTACTTC.

This clonotype was detected a few times. The genes are TRBV11-1 and TRBJ2-1; D is unresolved. Germline values: CDR1 SGHAT, CDR2 FQDESV (reference sequence). V lost 2 bases and J 1 base, leaving 6 bases between the germline ends. This CDR3 contains 14 residues. The CDR3, as DNA: TGTGCCAGCAGCTTATCGAGATCCTACAATGAGCAGTTCTTC. It yields the protein CASSLSRSYNEQFF.

This clonotype was observed at least ten times. This chain uses TRBV18 with TRBJ2-7, with D maybe TRBD1 (6 bases). Germline assignment: CDR1 KGHSH and CDR2 LQKENI. CDR3 size: 14 residues. V was trimmed by 2 bases and J by 0 bases, leaving 8 bases between them. Written as DNA, the CDR3 is TGTGCCAGCTCACCAAAGACAGGCTCCTACGAGCAGTACTTC. This sequence encodes CASSPKTGSYEQYF.

This clonotype was detected ten times or more. The V and J genes are TRBV9 and TRBJ2-7, with 10 bases matching TRBD1. V was pared by 0 bases and J by 3 bases, with 0 bases of the junction left unmatched. The germline V gene has CDR1 SGDLS and CDR2 YYNGEE. This CDR3 has 14 amino acids. Here the CDR3 reads CASSVGDRGYEQYF. The CDR3 bases are TGTGCCAGCAGCGTAGGGGACAGGGGCTACGAGCAGTACTTC.